One and the same sample provided the 28 T cell receptor beta chains below, sequenced in a study of CD8 T cells in Susac syndrome. Reverse transcription used about 0.45 to 1 ug RNA and random hexamers. TCRdb re-called the immunoSEQ multiplex PCR reads with MiXCR, one entry per CDR3 protein. Of about 140,000 distinct CDR3 sequences in the sample, more than 90% were seen once. Sequencing used CD4+ T cells from PBMCs. These receptors were taken from a human donor with Susac syndrome.

The chain's CDR3 is CASSPTGLAGGTGELFF. CDR3 coding DNA: TGTGCCAGCAGCCCCACAGGACTAGCGGGGGGGACCGGGGAGCTGTTTTTT. The chain uses TRBV7-2 and TRBJ2-2; 15 positions agree with TRBD2. This CDR3 is 17 amino acids long. CDR1 and CDR2 from the germline V gene are SGHTA and FQGNSA. With V trimmed by 5 bases and J by 5 bases, 6 bases remained unmatched. Full variable domain (outside the CDR3, taken from reference TRBV7-2 and TRBJ2-2): GAGVSQSPSNKVTEKGKDVELRCDPISGHTALYWYRQSLGQGLEFLIYFQGNSAPDKSGLPSDRFSAERTGGSVSTLTIQRTQQEDSAVYLCASSPTGLAGGTGELFFGEGSRLTVL.

This clonotype came up once. The chain carries TRBV29-1 and TRBJ2-5; TRBD2 matches at 11 bases. The CDR3 runs 15 residues. In germline, CDR1 is SQVTM, CDR2 ANQGSEA. V trimming: 7 bases; J trimming: 2 bases; junction bases outside the gene matches: 9. The CDR3 protein is CSADIAGGLQETQYF. The CDR3 DNA reads TGCAGCGCTGATATAGCGGGGGGGCTTCAAGAGACCCAGTACTTC. Full variable domain (outside the CDR3, taken from reference TRBV29-1 and TRBJ2-5): SAVISQKPSRDICQRGTSLTIQCQVDSQVTMMFWYRQQPGQSLTLIATANQGSEATYESGFVIDKFPISRPNLTFSTLTVSNMSPEDSSIYLCSADIAGGLQETQYFGPGTRLLVL.

The rearrangement links TRBV15 to TRBJ2-1, with 7 nucleotides matching TRBD2. Germline CDR1 LNHNV, CDR2 YYDKDF (reference sequence). CDR3 length: 14 residues. J lost 7 bases, V lost 2 bases, and 5 bases had no gene match. The CDR3 DNA sequence: TGTGCCACCAGCAGACTAGCGGCTAGGAATGAGCAGTTCTTC. Protein product: CATSRLAARNEQFF.

The chain recombines TRBV5-6 with TRBJ1-2; D is unresolved. Trimming shortened V by 2 bases and J by 7 bases, and 9 bases separated the two germline ends. The germline CDR1 and CDR2 sequences are SGHDT and YYEEEE. There are 12 residues in the CDR3. The CDR3 spells CASSLGSGGYTF. The CDR3 nucleotides read TGTGCCAGCAGCTTAGGCTCAGGTGGCTACACCTTC.

The genes are TRBV25-1 and TRBJ1-1, with TRBD1 matching over 8 bases. The CDR3 runs 16 residues. Germline V gene lookup returns CDR1 MGHDK and CDR2 SYGVNS. V was pared by 4 bases and J by 3 bases, with 10 bases of the junction left unmatched. CDR3 region: CASSADRGQVYTEAFF. Here the CDR3 DNA reads TGTGCCAGCAGTGCCGACAGGGGACAGGTATACACTGAAGCTTTCTTT. Complete variable domain (other parts from reference TRBV25-1 and TRBJ1-1): EADIYQTPRYLVIGTGKKITLECSQTMGHDKMYWYQQDPGMELHLIHYSYGVNSTEKGDLSSESTVSRIRTEHFPLTLESARPSHTSQYLCASSADRGQVYTEAFFGQGTRLTVV.

This chain links TRBV29-1 with TRBJ2-7, with D possibly TRBD2 on 5 matching bases. The CDR3 has 14 residues. The V gene lost 7 bases and the J gene lost 2 bases, with 18 bases spanning the gap. Germline-derived CDR1 and CDR2 are SQVTM and ANQGSEA. The CDR3 region has the DNA TGCAGCGCTGCAAGCCCGGCCGGGGCCTACGAGCAGTACTTC. This sequence encodes CSAASPAGAYEQYF.

This rearrangement joins TRBV6-6 to TRBJ1-2; tentative D call: TRBD1 (5 bases). This CDR3 comprises 13 residues. V was trimmed by 6 bases and J by 4 bases, leaving 12 bases between them. Germline-derived CDR1 and CDR2 are MNHNY and SVGAGI (reference sequence). The CDR3 DNA sequence: TGTGCCAGCAGAACCGGGACGGCCTATGGCTACACCTTC. Its protein product is CASRTGTAYGYTF.

The chain carries TRBV11-2 and TRBJ1-3; D call uncertain. The V end lost 0 bases, the J end lost 11 bases, and 11 bases lay between the germline ends. The length of the CDR3 is 13 residues. The germline V gene has CDR1 SGHAT and CDR2 FQNNGV. CDR3 in DNA: TGTGCCAGCAGCTTAGATTACAGCCACGCCATATATTTT. This gives the protein CASSLDYSHAIYF. Supplemented by reference TRBV11-2 and TRBJ1-3, the full variable domain reads EAGVAQSPRYKIIEKRQSVAFWCNPISGHATLYWYQQILGQGPKLLIQFQNNGVVDDSQLPKDRFSAERLKGVDSTLKIQPAKLEDSAVYLCASSLDYSHAIYFGEGSWLTVV.

The rearrangement joins TRBV7-3 to TRBJ2-3, with 7 bases identical to TRBD2. The CDR3 sequence is 14 residues long. V shed 5 bases and J 9 bases; nucleotides not matched to a gene: 11. CDR1 is SGHTA, CDR2 FQGTGA, per germline. The CDR3 region has the DNA TGTGCCAGCAGCCCCACTAGCGAAGGTGGCACGCAGTATTTT. Translating it yields CASSPTSEGGTQYF.

The rearrangement joins TRBV7-2 to TRBJ2-2; perhaps D is TRBD1 or TRBD2 (6 bases each). CDR1 SGHTA and CDR2 FQGNSA come from the germline V gene. The CDR3 spans 16 residues. The germline V and J ends were trimmed by 6 bases and 6 bases, with 20 bases remaining between them. The CDR3 DNA follows: TGTGCCAGCAGTCCTACTTCCGGGGGCGGTCCCGGGGAGCTGTTTTTT. Translated: CASSPTSGGGPGELFF.

This chain links TRBV29-1 with TRBJ1-4; D is unresolved. Trimming took off 5 bases at V and 9 bases at J, with 19 bases between the two ends. Germline CDR1 and CDR2: SQVTM and ANQGSEA. The CDR3 runs 14 residues. The CDR3 protein is CSVLVDHPNKKLFF. CDR3 bases: TGCAGCGTTTTGGTAGACCACCCCAATAAAAAACTGTTTTTT. Combining the CDR3 with reference TRBV29-1 and TRBJ1-4 gives the whole variable domain SAVISQKPSRDICQRGTSLTIQCQVDSQVTMMFWYRQQPGQSLTLIATANQGSEATYESGFVIDKFPISRPNLTFSTLTVSNMSPEDSSIYLCSVLVDHPNKKLFFGSGTQLSVL.

This rearrangement joins TRBV3-1 to TRBJ2-3; 8 nucleotides match TRBD1. With V trimmed by 2 bases and J by 15 bases, 7 bases remained unmatched. The CDR3 covers 12 residues. The V gene's germline CDR1 is LGHDT and CDR2 YNNKEL (reference sequence). In nucleotides, the CDR3 is TGTGCCAGCAGCCAACGGACAGGGCCCCGATATTTT. This translates into CASSQRTGPRYF.

The V gene is TRBV7-6, the J gene TRBJ2-7; perhaps TRBD1 as D (6 bases). Germline assignment: CDR1 SGHVS and CDR2 FNYEAQ. Trimming left V 5 bases short and J 1 base short, with 12 bases between. This CDR3 region has 14 residues. The CDR3 loop is CASSPGQISYEQYF. The CDR3 bases are TGTGCCAGCAGCCCCGGACAGATATCCTACGAGCAGTACTTC.

The chain recombines TRBV20-1 with TRBJ2-7; 10 positions match TRBD2. Trimming took 6 bases from V and 2 from J; bases not matched to a gene: 7. Germline V gene data show CDR1 as DFQATT and CDR2 as SNEGSKA (reference sequence). The CDR3 is 14 residues long. CDR3: CSATKSGRAYEQYF. For the CDR3, the DNA is TGCAGTGCGACCAAAAGCGGGAGGGCCTACGAGCAGTACTTC.

The rearrangement joins TRBV2 to TRBJ1-4; D remains ambiguous. CDR1 is SNHLY, CDR2 FYNNEI, per germline. V was pared by 7 bases and J by 3 bases, with 18 bases between. This CDR3 has 16 residues. The CDR3 loop reads CASTRSSRGANEKLFF. The CDR3 region has the DNA TGTGCCAGCACCCGAAGTTCTCGTGGGGCTAATGAAAAACTGTTTTTT.

This clonotype was detected only once. The rearrangement links TRBV29-1 to TRBJ1-2; 7 bases line up with TRBD1. From germline, CDR1 is SQVTM and CDR2 ANQGSEA. The CDR3 totals 12 residues. The V gene end was trimmed by 4 bases and the J gene end by 7 bases; junction bases not matched to a gene: 6. CDR3 amino acids: CSVVEGDSGYTF. The DNA of the CDR3 is TGCAGCGTTGTGGAGGGGGACAGTGGCTACACCTTC. The full variable domain, rest sourced from reference TRBV29-1 and TRBJ1-2, is SAVISQKPSRDICQRGTSLTIQCQVDSQVTMMFWYRQQPGQSLTLIATANQGSEATYESGFVIDKFPISRPNLTFSTLTVSNMSPEDSSIYLCSVVEGDSGYTFGSGTRLTVV.

V gene TRBV28 combines with J gene TRBJ2-2; TRBD2 matches 10 bases. Germline values: CDR1 MDHEN, CDR2 SYDVKM. The CDR3 covers 14 residues. Unmatched junction bases numbered 2, after V lost 4 bases and J lost 6 bases. This CDR3 is CASSSLAGSGELFF. The CDR3 nucleotides are TGTGCCAGCAGTTCACTAGCGGGGTCCGGGGAGCTGTTTTTT.

The rearrangement joins TRBV9 to TRBJ2-3, with 11 bases matching TRBD2. Germline V gene data show CDR1 as SGDLS and CDR2 as YYNGEE. This CDR3 has 16 amino acids. Trimming cost V 1 base and J 6 bases; bases outside gene matches: 7. Here the CDR3 reads CASSVIAGGPRDTQYF. In DNA form, the CDR3 reads TGTGCCAGCAGCGTAATAGCGGGGGGGCCGAGGGATACGCAGTATTTT.

As for this clonotype: Mismatch with germline at one junction end may stem from a read error. The chain is built from TRBV29-1 and TRBJ2-1, with D perhaps matching TRBD2 (5 bases). Germline values: CDR1 SQVTM, CDR2 ANQGSEA. This CDR3 spans 15 amino acids. The CDR3 here is CSVTGSGQSYTEQFF. For the CDR3, the DNA is TGCAGCGTTACGGGGTCAGGCCAATCGTACACTGAGCAGTTCTTC.

The CDR3 bases are TGCAGCGTCTCCTGGGGGTCAGCGAACACTGAAGCTTTCTTT. It is translated as CSVSWGSANTEAFF. This rearrangement joins TRBV29-1 to TRBJ1-1; TRBD1 is a possible D gene (5 bases). The germline gives CDR1 SQVTM, CDR2 ANQGSEA. This CDR3 is built from 14 residues. Trimming took off 6 bases at V and 1 base at J, with 15 bases between the two ends.

This clonotype was recorded only once. The rearrangement joins TRBV3-1 to TRBJ2-1, with 11 positions matching TRBD2. In germline, CDR1 is LGHDT, CDR2 YNNKEL (reference sequence). V shed 1 base, J shed 8 bases, and the junction held 7 bases outside the gene matches. This CDR3 spans 16 amino acids. DNA for the CDR3: TGTGCCAGCAGCCAAGCCAGACTAGCGGGGTTACATGAGCAGTTCTTC. It is translated as CASSQARLAGLHEQFF.

This chain links TRBV7-6 with TRBJ1-4; tentatively, D is TRBD1 (5 bases). V was trimmed by 5 bases and J by 1 base, leaving 14 bases between them. The CDR3 extends over 16 amino acids. Germline CDR1 reads SGHVS; CDR2 reads FNYEAQ. The CDR3 loop reads CASSLRRGGTNEKLFF. The DNA for the CDR3 is TGTGCCAGCAGCCTTAGACGGGGGGGAACTAATGAAAAACTGTTTTTT.

V and J are TRBV5-1 and TRBJ1-1; D ambiguous. V was shortened by 0 bases and J by 5 bases, with 8 bases between the two germline ends. The CDR3 has 13 residues. Germline-derived CDR1 and CDR2 are SGHRS and YFSETQ. The DNA of the CDR3 is TGCGCCAGCAGCTTGGATGGGCGGACTGAAGCTTTCTTT. It specifies CASSLDGRTEAFF.

The chain joins TRBV28 to TRBJ2-1; maybe TRBD1 (5 bases). Trimming shortened V by 6 bases and J by 7 bases, and 10 bases separated the two germline ends. This CDR3 contains 12 residues. The germline V gene encodes CDR1 MDHEN and CDR2 SYDVKM. For the CDR3, the DNA is TGTGCCAGCAGCCCCCGGACAAATGAGCAGTTCTTC. Its protein is CASSPRTNEQFF.

The chain uses TRBV6-2 or TRBV6-3 and TRBJ1-5; perhaps TRBD1 as D (6 bases). The CDR3 has 16 amino acids. Germline lookup yields CDR1 MNHEY and CDR2 SVGEGT. Trimming shortened V by 3 bases and J by 11 bases, and 23 bases separated the two germline ends. Written as DNA, the CDR3 is TGTGCCAGCAGTTATCGAGTTCGGGGGGGGCATCAAGCCCAGCATTTT. Translating gives CASSYRVRGGHQAQHF.

The rearrangement joins TRBV19 to TRBJ2-7, with D hard to call. V was clipped by 2 bases and J by 3 bases, with 11 bases between them. The V gene's germline CDR1 is LNHDA and CDR2 SQIVND (reference sequence). The length of the CDR3 is 14 residues. The CDR3 DNA follows: TGTGCCAGTAGTATAAGGCGGCGCGACTACGAGCAGTACTTC. It encodes CASSIRRRDYEQYF.

This chain connects TRBV10-3 to TRBJ2-7; 7 bases align to TRBD1. After removal of 10 bases from V and 4 bases from J, the junction contained 7 bases not matched to a gene. The CDR3 is made up of 12 amino acids. CDR1 is ENHRY and CDR2 is SYGVKD in the germline V gene. The CDR3 coding sequence is TGTGCCACCACAGGGGAGAAGTACGAGCAGTACTTC. Amino acid sequence: CATTGEKYEQYF.

The V call is TRBV12-3 or TRBV12-4, the J call TRBJ2-1; TRBD2 agrees at 8 bases. J lost 6 bases, V lost 6 bases, and 4 bases had no gene match. This CDR3 has 13 amino acids. The CDR3 DNA sequence: TGTGCCAGCAGACAAGCGGGAGTCAATGAGCAGTTCTTC. As protein: CASRQAGVNEQFF.